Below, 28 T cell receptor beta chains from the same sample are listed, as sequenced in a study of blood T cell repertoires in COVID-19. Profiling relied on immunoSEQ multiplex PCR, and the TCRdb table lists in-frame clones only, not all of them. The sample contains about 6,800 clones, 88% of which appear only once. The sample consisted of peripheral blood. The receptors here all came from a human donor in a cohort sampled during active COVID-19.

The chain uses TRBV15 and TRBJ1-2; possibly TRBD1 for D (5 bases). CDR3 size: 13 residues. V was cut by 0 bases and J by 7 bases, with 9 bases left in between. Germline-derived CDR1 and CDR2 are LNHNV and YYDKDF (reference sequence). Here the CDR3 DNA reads TGTGCCACCAGCAGAGAGGGGGGAGGTGGCTACACCTTC. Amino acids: CATSREGGGGYTF.

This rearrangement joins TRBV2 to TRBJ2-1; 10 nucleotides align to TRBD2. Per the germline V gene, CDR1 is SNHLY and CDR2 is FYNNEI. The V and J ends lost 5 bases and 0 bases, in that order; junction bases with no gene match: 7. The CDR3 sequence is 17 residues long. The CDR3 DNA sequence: TGTGCCAGCAGTCGAGCGGGGGGGCCTAGCTCCTACAATGAGCAGTTCTTC. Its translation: CASSRAGGPSSYNEQFF. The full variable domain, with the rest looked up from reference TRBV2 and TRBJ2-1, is EPEVTQTPSHQVTQMGQEVILRCVPISNHLYFYWYRQILGQKVEFLVSFYNNEISEKSEIFDDQFSVERPDGSNFTLKIRSTKLEDSAMYFCASSRAGGPSSYNEQFFGPGTRLTVL.

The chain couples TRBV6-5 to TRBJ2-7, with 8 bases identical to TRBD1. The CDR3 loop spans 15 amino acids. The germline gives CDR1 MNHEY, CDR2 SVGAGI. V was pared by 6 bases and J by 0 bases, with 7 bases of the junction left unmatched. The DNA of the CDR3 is TGTGCCAGCAGATCAGGGGGCGCAGGCTCCTACGAGCAGTACTTC. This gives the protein CASRSGGAGSYEQYF.

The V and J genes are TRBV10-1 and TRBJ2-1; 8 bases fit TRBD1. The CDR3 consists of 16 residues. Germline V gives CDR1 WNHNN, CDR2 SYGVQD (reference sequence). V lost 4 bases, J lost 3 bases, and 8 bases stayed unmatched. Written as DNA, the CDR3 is TGCGCCAGCAGTGGAAAAGGACAGGGCAACTACAATGAGCAGTTCTTC. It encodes CASSGKGQGNYNEQFF.

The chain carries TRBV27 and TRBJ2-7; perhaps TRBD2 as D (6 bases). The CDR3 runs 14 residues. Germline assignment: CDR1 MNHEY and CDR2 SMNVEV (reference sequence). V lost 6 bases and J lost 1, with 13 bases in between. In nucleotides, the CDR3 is TGTGCCAGCAGGGGCGGGGCGGGTTCCTACGAGCAGTACTTC. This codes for CASRGGAGSYEQYF.

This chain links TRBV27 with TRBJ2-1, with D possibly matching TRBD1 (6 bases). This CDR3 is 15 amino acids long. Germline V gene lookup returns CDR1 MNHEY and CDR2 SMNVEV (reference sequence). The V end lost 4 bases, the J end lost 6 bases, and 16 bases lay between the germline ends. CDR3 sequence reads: CASSSTTGHFNEQFF. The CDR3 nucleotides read TGTGCCAGCAGTTCTACGACGGGACATTTCAATGAGCAGTTCTTC.

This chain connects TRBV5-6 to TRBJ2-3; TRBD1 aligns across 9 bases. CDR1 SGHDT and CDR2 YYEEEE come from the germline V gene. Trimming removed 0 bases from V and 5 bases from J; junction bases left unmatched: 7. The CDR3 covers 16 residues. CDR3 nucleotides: TGTGCCAGCAGCTTGGGGCCCGGACAGGGGATAGATACGCAGTATTTT. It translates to CASSLGPGQGIDTQYF.

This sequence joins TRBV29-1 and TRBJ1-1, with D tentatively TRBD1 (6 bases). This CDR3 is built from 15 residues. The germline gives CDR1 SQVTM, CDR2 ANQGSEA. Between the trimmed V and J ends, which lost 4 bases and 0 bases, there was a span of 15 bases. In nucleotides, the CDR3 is TGCAGCGTTGGAGGGGGTTGGGGGATGAACACTGAAGCTTTCTTT. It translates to CSVGGGWGMNTEAFF.

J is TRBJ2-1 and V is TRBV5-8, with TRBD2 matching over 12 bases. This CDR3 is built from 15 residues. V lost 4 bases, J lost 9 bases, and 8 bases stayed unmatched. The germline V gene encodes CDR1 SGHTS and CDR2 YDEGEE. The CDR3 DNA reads TGTGCCAGCAGCATCAGACTAGCGGGGGCGGGTGAGCAGTTCTTC. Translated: CASSIRLAGAGEQFF.

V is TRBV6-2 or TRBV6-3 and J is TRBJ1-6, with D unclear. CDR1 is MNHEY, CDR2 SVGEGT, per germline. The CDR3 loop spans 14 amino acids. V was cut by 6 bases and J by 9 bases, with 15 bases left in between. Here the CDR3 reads CASSRSFEGSPLHF. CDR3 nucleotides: TGTGCCAGCAGCCGATCGTTTGAGGGTTCACCCCTCCACTTT.

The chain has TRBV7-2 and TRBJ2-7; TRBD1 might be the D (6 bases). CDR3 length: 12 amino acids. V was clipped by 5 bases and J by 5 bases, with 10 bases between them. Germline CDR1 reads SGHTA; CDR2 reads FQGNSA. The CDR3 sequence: CASSGGRDEQYF. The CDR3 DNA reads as TGTGCCAGCAGCGGGGGCAGGGACGAGCAGTACTTC.

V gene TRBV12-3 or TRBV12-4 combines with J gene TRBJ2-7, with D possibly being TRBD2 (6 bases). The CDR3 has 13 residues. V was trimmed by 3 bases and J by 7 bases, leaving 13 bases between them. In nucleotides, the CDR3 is TGTGCCAGCAGTTTGAACCTTCGGGGGGAGCAGTACTTC. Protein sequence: CASSLNLRGEQYF.

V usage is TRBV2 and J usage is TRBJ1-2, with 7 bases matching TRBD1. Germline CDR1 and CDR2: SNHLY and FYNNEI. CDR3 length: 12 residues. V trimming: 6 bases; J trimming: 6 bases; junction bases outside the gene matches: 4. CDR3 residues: CASRPTGHGYTF. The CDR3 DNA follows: TGTGCCAGCAGACCGACAGGGCATGGCTACACCTTC.

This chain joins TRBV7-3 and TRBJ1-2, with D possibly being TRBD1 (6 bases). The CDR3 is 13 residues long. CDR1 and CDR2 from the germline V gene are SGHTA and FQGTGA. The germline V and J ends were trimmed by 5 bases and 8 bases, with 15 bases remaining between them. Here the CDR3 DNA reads TGTGCCAGCAGCCCTACAGGGTCCTTAGGCTACACCTTC. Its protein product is CASSPTGSLGYTF. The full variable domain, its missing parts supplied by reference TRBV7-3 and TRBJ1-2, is GAGVSQTPSNKVTEKGKYVELRCDPISGHTALYWYRQSLGQGPEFLIYFQGTGAADDSGLPNDRFFAVRPEGSVSTLKIQRTERGDSAVYLCASSPTGSLGYTFGSGTRLTVV.

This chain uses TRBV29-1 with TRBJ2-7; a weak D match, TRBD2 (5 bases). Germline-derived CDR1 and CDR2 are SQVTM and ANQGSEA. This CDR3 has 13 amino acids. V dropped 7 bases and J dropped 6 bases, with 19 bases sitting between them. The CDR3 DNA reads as TGCAGCGCCACGAGTTCAGTCCGGGGCGAGCAGTACTTC. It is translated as CSATSSVRGEQYF.

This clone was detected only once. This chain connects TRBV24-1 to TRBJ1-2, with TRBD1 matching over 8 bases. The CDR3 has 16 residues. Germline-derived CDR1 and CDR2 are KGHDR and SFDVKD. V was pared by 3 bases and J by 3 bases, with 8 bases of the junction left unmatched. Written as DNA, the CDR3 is TGTGCCACCAGTGATCATCGACAGGGGTTCCACTATGGCTACACCTTC. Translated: CATSDHRQGFHYGYTF.

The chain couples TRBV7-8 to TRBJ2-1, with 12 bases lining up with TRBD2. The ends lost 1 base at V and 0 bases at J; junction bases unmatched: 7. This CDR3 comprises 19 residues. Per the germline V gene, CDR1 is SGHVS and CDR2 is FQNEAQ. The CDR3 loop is CASSLVLAGGKSSYNEQFF. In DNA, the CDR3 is TGTGCCAGCAGCTTAGTGCTAGCGGGGGGGAAAAGCTCCTACAATGAGCAGTTCTTC.

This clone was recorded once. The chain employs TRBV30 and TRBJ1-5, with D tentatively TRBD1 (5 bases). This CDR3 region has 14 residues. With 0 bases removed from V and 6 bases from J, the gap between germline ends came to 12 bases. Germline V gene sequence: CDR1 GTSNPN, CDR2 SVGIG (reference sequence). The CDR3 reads CAWSVGAGRQPQHF. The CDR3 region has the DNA TGTGCCTGGAGTGTAGGGGCAGGGCGTCAGCCCCAGCATTTT.

CDR3 nucleotide sequence: TGTGCCAGCAGCTTACCAGGGTTAATGAAGCCCCAGCATTTT. Amino acid sequence: CASSLPGLMKPQHF. The gene calls are TRBV11-3 and TRBJ1-5; D may be TRBD1 (5 bases). This CDR3 comprises 14 residues. V lost 2 bases and J 8 bases, leaving 13 bases between the germline ends. CDR1 is SGHNT and CDR2 is YENEEA in the germline V gene.

As DNA, the CDR3 is TGCGCCAGCAGCCAAGATCGGTCCTGGGGGCCCTACGAGCAGTACTTC. This codes for CASSQDRSWGPYEQYF. V is TRBV4-3 and J is TRBJ2-7, with D maybe TRBD1 (6 bases). The CDR3 contains 16 residues. Germline V gene data show CDR1 as LGHNA and CDR2 as YSLEER. Trimming took 0 bases from V and 2 from J, leaving 14 bases between them.

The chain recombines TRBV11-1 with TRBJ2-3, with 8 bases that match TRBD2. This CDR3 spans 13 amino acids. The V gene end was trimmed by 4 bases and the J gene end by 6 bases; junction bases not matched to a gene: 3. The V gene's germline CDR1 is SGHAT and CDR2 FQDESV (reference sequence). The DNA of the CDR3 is TGTGCCAGCAGCTCGGGGGGGGCCGATACGCAGTATTTT. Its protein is CASSSGGADTQYF.

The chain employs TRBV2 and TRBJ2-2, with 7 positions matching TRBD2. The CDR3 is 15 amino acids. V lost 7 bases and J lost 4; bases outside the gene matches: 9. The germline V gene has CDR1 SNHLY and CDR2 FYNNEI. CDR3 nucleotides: TGTGCCAGCAATCGGGCCACGGGGGGCACCGGGGAGCTGTTTTTT. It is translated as CASNRATGGTGELFF.

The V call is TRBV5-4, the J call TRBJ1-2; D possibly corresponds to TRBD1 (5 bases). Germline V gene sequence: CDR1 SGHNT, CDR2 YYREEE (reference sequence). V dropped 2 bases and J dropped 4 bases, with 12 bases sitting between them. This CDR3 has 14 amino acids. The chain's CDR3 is CASSFMGTGYGYTF. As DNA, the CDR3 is TGTGCCAGCAGCTTTATGGGGACTGGCTATGGCTACACCTTC.

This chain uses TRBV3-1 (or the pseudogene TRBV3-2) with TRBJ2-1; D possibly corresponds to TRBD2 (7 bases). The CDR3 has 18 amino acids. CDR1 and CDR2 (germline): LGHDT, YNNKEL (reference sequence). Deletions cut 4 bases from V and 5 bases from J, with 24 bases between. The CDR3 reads CASSPFIIGGGVDNEQFF. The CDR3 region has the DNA TGTGCCAGCAGCCCGTTTATAATAGGGGGGGGTGTAGACAATGAGCAGTTCTTC.

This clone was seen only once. CDR3 amino acids: CASSLGPGQGSNSPLHF. The CDR3 DNA reads TGTGCCAGCAGCTTAGGCCCGGGACAGGGGTCCAATTCACCCCTCCACTTT. The rearrangement uses TRBV7-9 and TRBJ1-6; the match to TRBD1 covers 10 bases. CDR3 length: 17 amino acids. The J segment lost 7 bases and the V segment lost 1 base, leaving 7 bases of the junction unmatched. Germline loops: CDR1 SEHNR, CDR2 FQNEAQ (reference sequence).

The CDR3 loop is CASSTDSGADTQYF. CDR3 nucleotide sequence: TGCGCCAGCAGCACGGACAGTGGGGCAGATACGCAGTATTTT. V usage is TRBV5-1 and J usage is TRBJ2-3; possibly TRBD1 for D (6 bases). This CDR3 spans 14 amino acids. In germline, CDR1 is SGHRS, CDR2 YFSETQ. The ends were cut back, 4 bases at V and 4 bases at J, with 13 bases in the middle.

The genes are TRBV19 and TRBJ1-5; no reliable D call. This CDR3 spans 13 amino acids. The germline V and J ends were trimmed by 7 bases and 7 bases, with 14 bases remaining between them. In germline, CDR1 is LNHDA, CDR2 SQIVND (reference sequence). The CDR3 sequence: CASNSGIRQPQHF. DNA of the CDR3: TGTGCCAGTAATAGCGGGATAAGGCAGCCCCAGCATTTT.

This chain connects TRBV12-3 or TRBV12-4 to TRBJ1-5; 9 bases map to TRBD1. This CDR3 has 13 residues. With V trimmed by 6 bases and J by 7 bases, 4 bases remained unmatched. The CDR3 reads CASRVDRGQPQHF. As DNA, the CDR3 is TGTGCCAGCAGAGTTGACAGGGGGCAGCCCCAGCATTTT.